Reported below is one T cell receptor beta chain. The junction departs from the called germline gene at one end, perhaps through a read error. This entry is derived from a study of cytomegalovirus exposure and HLA in healthy donors. The CDR3 contains 14 residues. Germline-derived CDR1 and CDR2 are SNHLY and FYNNEI. Here immunoSEQ multiplex PCR was the method, and the copy in TCRdb shows in-frame clones only, minus some. The sample lists 150,000 or so clones, just over 85% seen once, with roughly 2.1% in the top ten. The J gene is TRBJ2-2, the V gene TRBV2, with a weak D call TRBD1 (6 bases). The source of this sequence is a human donor in good health. The sample was PBMCs. The CDR3 DNA is TGTGCCAGCAATCCCACAGGGAACCCCGGGGAGCTGTTTTTT. Translation: CASNPTGNPGELFF.